Listed below are T cell receptor beta chains from one sample, sequenced in a study of T cells in Graves' hyperthyroidism and ophthalmopathy. In TCRdb, the multiplex PCR reads were re-called with MiXCR into one record per CDR3 protein. The sample contains some 530,000 distinct CDR3 sequences, 20% to 25% of which appear only once. Sequenced input: blood. The receptors here all came from a woman aged 70 to 79 with Graves' ophthalmopathy. CDR3s include the opening cysteine and the closing phenylalanine or tryptophan. A D gene is named only where the DNA matches it firmly. Only part of the rows carry a size: once, few, many, or a class if the clone is expanded.

TRBV5-6	TRBJ2-3	TRBD1	few	CASSLTRGLGTDTQYF	TGTGCCAGCAGCTTAACCAGGGGGTTGGGCACAGATACGCAGTATTTT
TRBV12-3/TRBV12-4	TRBJ1-1	TRBD1	many	CASSRDSTNTEAFF	TGTGCCAGCAGTCGGGACAGTACGAACACTGAAGCTTTCTTT
TRBV28	TRBJ2-6	.	many	CASSFSGRTGANVLTF	TGTGCCAGCAGTTTCTCGGGGAGAACCGGGGCCAACGTCCTGACTTTC
TRBV13	TRBJ2-5	.	many	CASSFRVQETQYF	TGTGCCAGCAGCTTTCGAGTCCAAGAGACCCAGTACTTC
TRBV5-1	TRBJ1-2	.	.	CASSLAQSYGYTF	TGCGCCAGCAGCTTGGCTCAAAGCTATGGCTACACCTTC
TRBV6-9	TRBJ1-1	.	.	CASSYGRMNTEAFF	TGTGCCAGCAGTTACGGACGGATGAACACTGAAGCTTTCTTT
TRBV2	TRBJ2-7	TRBD1	few	CASSEDAPGQQTSYEQYF	TGTGCCAGCAGTGAAGACGCTCCGGGACAGCAAACCTCCTACGAGCAGTACTTC
TRBV7-2	TRBJ1-3	.	few	CASSPGDTGGDTIYF	TGTGCCAGCAGCCCAGGGGACACCGGGGGGGACACCATATATTTT
TRBV20-1	TRBJ2-3	.	many	CSATSAVHTDTQYF	TGCAGTGCTACTAGCGCGGTTCACACAGATACGCAGTATTTT
TRBV18	TRBJ1-4	TRBD1	many	CASSPQGANEKLFF	TGTGCCAGCAGCCCTCAGGGGGCAAATGAAAAACTGTTTTTT
TRBV10-3	TRBJ1-2	TRBD1	once	CAISKARDRNYGYTF	TGTGCCATCAGTAAAGCCCGGGACAGGAACTATGGCTACACCTTC
TRBV7-2	TRBJ2-7	.	many	CASSSAGLGEQYF	TGTGCCAGCAGCTCCGCAGGGTTAGGCGAGCAGTACTTC
TRBV7-3	TRBJ2-1	TRBD2	.	CASSPSGRADEQFF	TGTGCCAGCAGCCCGAGCGGGAGGGCCGATGAGCAGTTCTTC
TRBV20-1	TRBJ1-2	.	many	CSAIGQSLGGYGYTF	TGCAGTGCCATCGGCCAGTCCCTAGGGGGCTATGGCTACACCTTC